These 31 T cell receptor beta chains originate from one sample sequenced in a study of blood T cell repertoires in COVID-19. Profiling relied on immunoSEQ multiplex PCR, and the TCRdb table lists in-frame clones only, not all of them. The table shows roughly 260,000 clones, with around nine tenths occurring only once. The sample comprised peripheral blood. The receptors were gathered from a man in his forties who had recovered from COVID-19.

This clone was seen more than once but under ten times. V usage is TRBV4-1 and J usage is TRBJ2-2, with D maybe TRBD2 (5 bases). The CDR3 runs 17 residues. Deletions cut 0 bases from V and 0 bases from J, with 11 bases between. CDR1 and CDR2 from the germline V gene are MGHRA and YSYEKL. In nucleotides, the CDR3 is TGCGCCAGCAGCCAAGAAAGGCTAGCAGCGAACACCGGGGAGCTGTTTTTT. The encoded protein is CASSQERLAANTGELFF.

The rearrangement links TRBV7-6 to TRBJ1-1; D ambiguous. This CDR3 contains 16 residues. V dropped 5 bases and J dropped 4 bases, with 20 bases sitting between them. Looked up from germline, CDR1 is SGHVS and CDR2 is FNYEAQ. In DNA, the CDR3 is TGTGCCAGCAGCCGAGACGCCGGGATGGTGAGCACTGAAGCTTTCTTT. Translated: CASSRDAGMVSTEAFF. Combining the CDR3 with reference TRBV7-6 and TRBJ1-1 gives the whole variable domain GAGVSQSPRYKVTKRGQDVALRCDPISGHVSLYWYRQALGQGPEFLTYFNYEAQQDKSGLPNDRFSAERPEGSISTLTIQRTEQRDSAMYRCASSRDAGMVSTEAFFGQGTRLTVV.

The rearrangement links TRBV7-3 to TRBJ2-1, with 7 bases fitting TRBD1. This CDR3 is built from 18 residues. CDR1 and CDR2 from the germline V gene are SGHTA and FQGTGA. The V segment lost 3 bases and the J segment 4 bases; nucleotides outside the gene matches: 15. The CDR3 reads CASSLTGLAILGYNEQFF. The DNA for the CDR3 is TGTGCCAGCAGCTTGACAGGGCTCGCCATCCTCGGATACAATGAGCAGTTCTTC.

The chain is built from TRBV6-4 and TRBJ2-1; TRBD2 is a possible D gene (5 bases). The CDR3 runs 16 residues. V lost 2 bases and J 0 bases, leaving 11 bases between the germline ends. Germline assignment: CDR1 MRHNA and CDR2 SNTAGT. This CDR3 is CASSDEAGNSYNEQFF. Here the CDR3 DNA reads TGTGCCAGCAGTGACGAGGCGGGTAACTCCTACAATGAGCAGTTCTTC.

J is TRBJ2-5 and V is TRBV19; 10 bases map to TRBD1. This CDR3 has 16 residues. Losses at the gene ends were 4 bases for V and 5 bases for J; bases not matched to a gene: 10. Looked up from germline, CDR1 is LNHDA and CDR2 is SQIVND (reference sequence). The CDR3 region is CASSKRQGALGETQYF. In DNA form, the CDR3 reads TGTGCCAGTAGTAAGCGACAGGGGGCATTAGGGGAGACCCAGTACTTC.

The V gene is TRBV11-2, the J gene TRBJ2-1, with TRBD2 matching 8 bases. Trimming took 5 bases from V and 15 from J; bases not matched to a gene: 15. The germline V gene encodes CDR1 SGHAT and CDR2 FQNNGV. The CDR3 length is 14 residues. CDR3 residues: CASSLPGLANIPFF. The CDR3 DNA follows: TGTGCCAGCAGCCTCCCAGGACTAGCAAATATACCGTTCTTC. Full variable domain (outside the CDR3, taken from reference TRBV11-2 and TRBJ2-1): EAGVAQSPRYKIIEKRQSVAFWCNPISGHATLYWYQQILGQGPKLLIQFQNNGVVDDSQLPKDRFSAERLKGVDSTLKIQPAKLEDSAVYLCASSLPGLANIPFFGPGTRLTVL.

The J gene is TRBJ1-2, the V gene TRBV6-5; 8 bases line up with TRBD1. The J segment lost 4 bases and the V segment lost 6 bases, leaving 7 bases of the junction unmatched. CDR3 length: 14 residues. The V gene's germline CDR1 is MNHEY and CDR2 SVGAGI. The CDR3 reads CASRSGGKIYGYTF. CDR3 DNA sequence: TGTGCCAGCAGATCAGGGGGCAAGATCTATGGCTACACCTTC.

V gene TRBV7-2 combines with J gene TRBJ2-2; D not certain. This CDR3 contains 13 residues. Trimming cost V 4 bases and J 4 bases, with 7 bases left between them. Germline V gene sequence: CDR1 SGHTA, CDR2 FQGNSA. The CDR3 loop is CASSSTSTGELFF. CDR3 DNA sequence: TGTGCCAGCAGCTCAACCAGCACCGGGGAGCTGTTTTTT.

The V gene is TRBV24-1, the J gene TRBJ2-2, with TRBD2 matching 7 bases. Per germline, CDR1 KGHDR and CDR2 SFDVKD. The CDR3 is 14 amino acids. With 9 bases clipped from V and 7 bases from J, the junction kept 10 bases outside the gene matches. The CDR3 bases are TGTGCCACCGAATCGACCGGGGGGATCGGGGAGCTGTTTTTT. This gives the protein CATESTGGIGELFF.

The chain employs TRBV18 and TRBJ2-7; weak D call: TRBD1 (5 bases). The CDR3 sequence is 13 residues long. CDR1 is KGHSH and CDR2 is LQKENI in the germline V gene. The V and J ends lost 3 bases and 5 bases respectively, with 11 bases between them. CDR3 sequence: CASSPGLNDEQYF. In DNA, the CDR3 is TGTGCCAGCTCACCGGGGCTTAACGACGAGCAGTACTTC.

The chain couples TRBV4-1 to TRBJ2-4; 8 bases are shared with TRBD2. V trimming: 0 bases; J trimming: 7 bases; junction bases outside the gene matches: 11. This CDR3 contains 17 residues. CDR1 MGHRA and CDR2 YSYEKL come from the germline V gene. CDR3 in DNA: TGCGCCAGCAGCCAAGATGAGAGCGGGGGCGGGTGGAACATTCAGTACTTC. Protein product: CASSQDESGGGWNIQYF.

The chain links TRBV6-5 to TRBJ2-7, with a possible D match to TRBD2 (6 bases). In germline, CDR1 is MNHEY, CDR2 SVGAGI. CDR3 size: 13 residues. The ends were cut back, 6 bases at V and 2 bases at J, with 11 bases in the middle. The CDR3 here is CASREGLPYEQYF. CDR3 nucleotide sequence: TGTGCCAGCAGGGAGGGACTTCCCTACGAGCAGTACTTC.

This rearrangement joins TRBV27 to TRBJ2-3; the match to TRBD2 covers 11 bases. The CDR3 runs 18 residues. With V trimmed by 6 bases and J by 0 bases, 11 bases remained unmatched. In germline, CDR1 is MNHEY, CDR2 SMNVEV (reference sequence). Here the CDR3 reads CASRRQGLAVTSTDTQYF. For the CDR3, the DNA is TGTGCCAGCAGGCGGCAGGGACTAGCGGTTACTAGCACAGATACGCAGTATTTT.

The genes are TRBV7-2 and TRBJ2-3; possibly TRBD2 for D (6 bases). CDR3 length equals 14 residues. Trimming pared 1 base from V and 4 bases from J, leaving 9 bases between. The germline V gene has CDR1 SGHTA and CDR2 FQGNSA. The CDR3 here is CASSLVGEADTQYF. The CDR3 nucleotides read TGTGCCAGCAGCTTAGTTGGGGAGGCAGATACGCAGTATTTT.

The chain has TRBV25-1 and TRBJ2-4; 7 bases align to TRBD2. This CDR3 is built from 13 residues. V lost 4 bases to trimming and J lost 8 bases; unmatched junction nucleotides: 5. Germline loops: CDR1 MGHDK, CDR2 SYGVNS. CDR3 amino acids: CASSGRTSYIQYF. The DNA of the CDR3 is TGTGCCAGCAGTGGCCGGACTAGTTACATTCAGTACTTC.

The chain joins TRBV9 to TRBJ2-3; 10 bases line up with TRBD2. Germline V gene sequence: CDR1 SGDLS, CDR2 YYNGEE. The CDR3 sequence is 16 residues long. The ends lost 0 bases at V and 6 bases at J; junction bases unmatched: 7. The CDR3 loop reads CASSVGLAGVQDTQYF. The CDR3 DNA reads as TGTGCCAGCAGCGTAGGTCTAGCGGGGGTCCAGGATACGCAGTATTTT.

The chain is built from TRBV9 and TRBJ1-2; 7 nucleotides align to TRBD1. The trim removed 4 bases at V and 5 bases at J, leaving 14 bases unmatched. CDR1 is SGDLS, CDR2 YYNGEE, per germline. CDR3 length: 16 residues. The DNA for the CDR3 is TGTGCCAGCAGCTACGACAGGGACCCATACCCGTATGGCTACACCTTC. Its protein is CASSYDRDPYPYGYTF.

This chain uses TRBV7-2 with TRBJ1-1; D is undetermined. The CDR3 extends over 14 amino acids. Germline assignment: CDR1 SGHTA and CDR2 FQGNSA. Trimming shortened V by 0 bases and J by 5 bases, and 10 bases separated the two germline ends. CDR3 sequence (DNA): TGTGCCAGCAGCTTAGCCTTTGGGCTTACTGAAGCTTTCTTT. Protein sequence: CASSLAFGLTEAFF.

The chain links TRBV5-1 to TRBJ2-1, with D tentatively TRBD1 (6 bases). Trimming removed 4 bases from V and 0 bases from J, with 11 bases in between. The CDR3 totals 15 residues. The germline CDR1 and CDR2 sequences are SGHRS and YFSETQ. CDR3 sequence reads: CASSARTDSYNEQFF. As DNA, the CDR3 is TGCGCCAGCAGCGCGAGGACAGACTCCTACAATGAGCAGTTCTTC. Complete variable domain (other parts from reference TRBV5-1 and TRBJ2-1): KAGVTQTPRYLIKTRGQQVTLSCSPISGHRSVSWYQQTPGQGLQFLFEYFSETQRNKGNFPGRFSGRQFSNSRSEMNVSTLELGDSALYLCASSARTDSYNEQFFGPGTRLTVL.

This clone was seen once. The rearrangement links TRBV1 to TRBJ2-1; the table's D gene call, TRBD2, was not cross checked with the DNA. TRBV1 constitutes a pseudogene. The CDR3 has 17 residues. The CDR3 loop is CTSSASGGAGSYNEQFF. In DNA form, the CDR3 reads TGCACCAGCAGCGCTAGCGGGGGGGCCGGTTCCTACAATGAGCAGTTCTTC.

The gene calls are TRBV5-1 and TRBJ2-5; the D gene is possibly TRBD1 (6 bases). This CDR3 is 16 amino acids long. Between the trimmed V and J ends, which lost 4 bases and 2 bases, there was a span of 18 bases. The germline V gene encodes CDR1 SGHRS and CDR2 YFSETQ. The CDR3 DNA is TGCGCCAGCAGCACCCTTAGACAGGCACAGCAAGAGACCCAGTACTTC. Translated: CASSTLRQAQQETQYF.

This chain joins TRBV3-1 (or the pseudogene TRBV3-2) and TRBJ1-5, with D tentatively TRBD1 (5 bases). Germline CDR1 and CDR2: LGHDT and YNNKEL (reference sequence). The CDR3 runs 15 residues. V was trimmed by 0 bases and J by 6 bases, leaving 12 bases between them. The CDR3 is CASSQDARAIQPQHF. The DNA for the CDR3 is TGTGCCAGCAGCCAAGATGCCAGGGCGATTCAGCCCCAGCATTTT.

The rearrangement links TRBV7-6 to TRBJ2-5; possibly TRBD1 for D (6 bases). The germline CDR1 and CDR2 sequences are SGHVS and FNYEAQ. V was clipped by 0 bases and J by 1 base, with 9 bases between them. The length of the CDR3 is 15 residues. The CDR3 reads CASSLAGTRQETQYF. In nucleotides, the CDR3 is TGTGCCAGCAGCTTAGCCGGGACACGCCAAGAGACCCAGTACTTC.

This chain joins TRBV19 and TRBJ2-7; 8 nucleotides agree with TRBD2. With V trimmed by 1 base and J by 3 bases, 5 bases remained unmatched. The V gene's germline CDR1 is LNHDA and CDR2 SQIVND (reference sequence). The CDR3 spans 15 residues. The CDR3 spells CASSIAERGSYEQYF. The DNA of the CDR3 is TGTGCCAGTAGTATAGCGGAGCGGGGGAGCTACGAGCAGTACTTC.

CDR3 DNA sequence: TGTGCCAGCAGTTCCGTCTACTACGAGCAGTACTTC. As protein: CASSSVYYEQYF. The V gene is TRBV2, the J gene TRBJ2-7; D gene uncertain. The CDR3 spans 12 residues. CDR1 and CDR2 from the germline V gene are SNHLY and FYNNEI. Trimming removed 5 bases from V and 3 bases from J, with 8 bases in between.

The rearrangement uses TRBV6-1 and TRBJ1-4, with 8 bases lining up with TRBD1. Germline values: CDR1 MNHNS, CDR2 SASEGT. The CDR3 has 15 residues. V lost 2 bases and J lost 8; bases outside the gene matches: 7. CDR3 bases: TGTGCCAGCAGTGAAAGGGGGACAGGTCGGGAAAAACTGTTTTTT. Its protein is CASSERGTGREKLFF.

As DNA, the CDR3 is TGTGCCAGCAGTTTCAGGGCGAACACTGAAGCTTTCTTT. It encodes CASSFRANTEAFF. This chain links TRBV27 with TRBJ1-1, with D perhaps TRBD1 (5 bases). CDR1 is MNHEY and CDR2 is SMNVEV in the germline V gene (reference sequence). This CDR3 is 13 amino acids long. V was pared by 3 bases and J by 1 base, with 6 bases between.

The rearrangement joins TRBV19 to TRBJ2-2; TRBD1 matches at 7 bases. The J segment lost 7 bases and the V segment lost 1 base, leaving 6 bases of the junction unmatched. Germline loops: CDR1 LNHDA, CDR2 SQIVND (reference sequence). CDR3 length: 15 amino acids. Here the CDR3 reads CASSIVRQGGGELFF. DNA for the CDR3: TGTGCCAGTAGTATAGTCAGACAGGGCGGCGGGGAGCTGTTTTTT.

This sequence joins TRBV5-6 and TRBJ2-5, with D maybe TRBD1 (7 bases). CDR1 is SGHDT, CDR2 YYEEEE, per germline. CDR3 length equals 14 residues. V shed 4 bases and J shed 5 bases, with 15 bases lying between them. The CDR3 DNA is TGTGCCAGCAGCGCGGGACAGCCCGGGGAGACCCAGTACTTC. Translating it yields CASSAGQPGETQYF.

The chain employs TRBV29-1 and TRBJ2-7, with 10 bases lining up with TRBD2. This CDR3 region has 12 residues. Germline CDR1 reads SQVTM; CDR2 reads ANQGSEA. V trimming: 4 bases; J trimming: 9 bases; junction bases outside the gene matches: 6. The CDR3 loop is CSVVLAGERQYF. CDR3 nucleotides: TGCAGCGTTGTGCTAGCGGGAGAAAGGCAGTACTTC.

J is TRBJ1-2 and V is TRBV11-2; a weak D match, TRBD1 (5 bases). Germline CDR1 is SGHAT and CDR2 is FQNNGV. This CDR3 contains 16 residues. Trimming took off 4 bases at V and 5 bases at J, with 20 bases between the two ends. The CDR3 region has the DNA TGTGCCAGCAGCTGGATAGGAGGGCGGGGCCTATATGGCTACACCTTC. The encoded protein is CASSWIGGRGLYGYTF.